This T cell receptor beta chain was observed in a study of vaccination and CD4 T cells after COVID-19. On the study more broadly: Median draw time for post-COVID samples was over 100 days post-diagnosis (range 35 to 161).

Germline values: CDR1 DFQATT, CDR2 SNEGSKA (reference sequence). This CDR3 comprises 14 residues. The V and J ends lost 6 bases and 0 bases respectively, with 15 bases between them. As for treatment: approximately 11-day PBMC culture with coronavirus spike peptide pools or control peptides (ViraFEST assay). Wells contained 1.9 million or so PBMCs each, and these were cultured with 8.5 to 10 IU/ml IL-2 and around 10 ug/ml peptide pools. CD4+ T cells that had been cultured provided DNA sequenced with the Oncomine TCR Beta short-read assay. Each CDR3 protein is one row after TCRdb ran MiXCR on the PCR reads. The table lists 13,000 or so distinct CDR3 sequences, about three fifths of them singletons. This clonotype was seen more than once but under ten times. Its antigen remains unidentified.

The receptor's source is a human donor who had recovered from COVID-19. V and J are TRBV20-1 and TRBJ2-7; D possibly matches TRBD1 or TRBD2 (7 bases each). The sample was CD4+ T cells from blood, cultured in vitro. This CDR3 reads CSARKRDSSYEQYF. The DNA of the CDR3 is TGCAGTGCCCGAAAGCGGGACAGCTCCTACGAGCAGTACTTC.